The rows below give T cell receptor beta chains drawn from one sample of a study of blood T cells in healthy people across ages. From the 5' RACE reads, TCRdb called clonotypes with MiXCR, one entry per CDR3 protein. The top ten hold around 7.7% of the sample, which has 1.5 million to 2 million distinct CDR3 sequences, 28% seen once. The source material was blood. Receptors were obtained from a woman between 25 and 40 years old in good health. CDR3s include the opening cysteine and the closing phenylalanine or tryptophan. The D gene is left open where the match is weak. The listing skips clone size in some rows; elsewhere it reads once, few, many or a size class.

size: few; D: .; V: TRBV20-1; CDR3: CSARIDGSGETQYF
size: few; D: .; V: TRBV21-1; CDR3: CASSNAGLPHFMFDEQFF
size: few; D: TRBD2; V: TRBV9; CDR3: CASSLTSNPYNEQFF
size: few; D: TRBD2; V: TRBV20-1; CDR3: CSARERGLAREYF
size: few; D: TRBD1; V: TRBV12-3/TRBV12-4; CDR3: CASSFGTGYSNQPQHF
size: many; D: .; V: TRBV29-1; CDR3: CSASTGYSQNEKLFF
size: .; D: TRBD2; V: TRBV7-8; CDR3: CASSPSAGGNEQFF
size: few; D: .; V: TRBV20-1; CDR3: CSARDNPGNTRYF
size: .; D: .; V: TRBV12-2; CDR3: CASRQDREDGYTF
size: .; D: .; V: TRBV4-1; CDR3: CASSQYSLAMGNEQFF
size: many; D: TRBD1; V: TRBV20-1; CDR3: CSAEPGQGVGQPQHF
size: .; D: .; V: TRBV21-1; CDR3: CASSTLAGARETQYF
size: .; D: TRBD1; V: TRBV5-1; CDR3: CASSLYGQGNGYTF
size: .; D: .; V: TRBV2; CDR3: CASSTRLNTFNTEAFF
size: few; D: .; V: TRBV5-1; CDR3: CASSPWEMYNEQFF
size: few; D: .; V: TRBV12-3/TRBV12-4; CDR3: CASSQDRHETQYF
size: many; D: .; V: TRBV20-1; CDR3: CSARPGTGSEKLFF
size: few; D: .; V: TRBV20-1; CDR3: CSASEGSFNEQFF
size: .; D: TRBD2; V: TRBV20-1; CDR3: CSARGLAGGANTGELFF
size: few; D: TRBD1; V: TRBV5-1; CDR3: CASRAERGTGRPDTQYF
size: few; D: TRBD2; V: TRBV20-1; CDR3: CSARAVAGGTDTQYF
size: few; D: .; V: TRBV20-1; CDR3: CSAGLLALAGYNEQYF
size: .; D: TRBD2; V: TRBV11-2; CDR3: CASSLGTSGSAGLEQYF
size: .; D: .; V: TRBV6-5; CDR3: CASSYGGRGAYSNQPQHF
size: many; D: .; V: TRBV12-3/TRBV12-4; CDR3: CASSFNRAEQYF
size: .; D: .; V: TRBV6-5; CDR3: CASSYGRNLGGYTF